This T cell receptor beta chain stems from a study of blood T cell repertoires in COVID-19. Study background: Some COVID-19 samples were acute and others convalescent; all came from the United States, Italy and Spain.

Germline V CDR1 and CDR2: LGHNT, FRNRAP. The CDR3 totals 13 residues. V lost 6 bases to trimming and J lost 4 bases, with 10 bases between them. Libraries were prepared by immunoSEQ multiplex PCR; TCRdb keeps only in-frame clonotypes and omits some of them. The sample has roughly 170,000 clones; roughly nine tenths are singletons. The sequencing input was peripheral blood. The chain combines TRBV12-5 with TRBJ1-5; a possible D gene is TRBD1 (5 bases). The TCR was taken from a man in his 60s with acute or convalescent COVID-19. Here the CDR3 DNA reads TGTGCTAGTGGGGGGGGGAGGAATCAGCCCCAGCATTTT. This encodes CASGGGRNQPQHF.